Below are 8 T cell receptor beta chains sequenced from a single sample in a study of blood T cell repertoires in COVID-19. Data came from immunoSEQ multiplex PCR; TCRdb stores just in-frame clones and leaves some out. The table shows a few hundred thousand clones, with 85% to 90% occurring only once. Specimen: PBMCs or T cells enriched from blood (not recorded which). The receptors here all came from a woman in her fifties or sixties who had recovered from COVID-19.

The rearrangement uses TRBV12-3 or TRBV12-4 and TRBJ2-5; tentatively, D is TRBD1 (5 bases). The CDR3 runs to 12 residues. The V gene lost 7 bases and the J gene lost 3 bases, with 9 bases spanning the gap. The CDR3 nucleotides are TGTGCCAGCAACATAGGGGAAGAGACCCAGTACTTC. The encoded protein is CASNIGEETQYF.

The V gene is TRBV19, the J gene TRBJ2-7; 8 bases align to TRBD2. CDR3 length: 15 residues. Trimming removed 6 bases from V and 1 base from J; junction bases left unmatched: 8. Germline values: CDR1 LNHDA, CDR2 SQIVND (reference sequence). This chain's CDR3 is CASSLSGTRSYEQYF. CDR3 DNA sequence: TGTGCCAGTAGCCTCAGTGGGACTAGGTCCTACGAGCAGTACTTC. The full variable domain, with the rest looked up from reference TRBV19 and TRBJ2-7, is DGGITQSPKYLFRKEGQNVTLSCEQNLNHDAMYWYRQDPGQGLRLIYYSQIVNDFQKGDIAEGYSVSREKKESFPLTVTSAQKNPTAFYLCASSLSGTRSYEQYFGPGTRLTVT.

This chain uses TRBV27 with TRBJ1-1, with 9 nucleotides matching TRBD1. Per the germline V gene, CDR1 is MNHEY and CDR2 is SMNVEV (reference sequence). The CDR3 extends over 18 amino acids. Germline trimming cut 5 bases from V and 1 base from J; bases unmatched to any gene: 14. CDR3 protein: CASSVHRDRVRPNTEAFF. CDR3 coding DNA: TGTGCCAGCAGTGTCCACCGGGACAGGGTCAGGCCGAACACTGAAGCTTTCTTT.

Here the CDR3 DNA reads TGTGCCAGCAAAGTGACAGGCTCGGTGTATGGCTACACCTTC. Amino acids: CASKVTGSVYGYTF. The rearrangement joins TRBV28 to TRBJ1-2; D possibly corresponds to TRBD1 (6 bases). Trimming removed 7 bases at V and 5 bases at J, with 17 bases between. The length of the CDR3 is 14 residues. Germline values: CDR1 MDHEN, CDR2 SYDVKM.

The V and J genes are TRBV5-1 and TRBJ2-1, with 7 bases that match TRBD2. This CDR3 contains 16 residues. V was pared by 3 bases and J by 0 bases, with 6 bases of the junction left unmatched. Germline values: CDR1 SGHRS, CDR2 YFSETQ. CDR3 protein: CASSSAPGGSYNEQFF. The DNA for the CDR3 is TGCGCCAGCAGCTCGGCCCCGGGGGGCTCCTACAATGAGCAGTTCTTC.

J is TRBJ1-2 and V is TRBV30, with no clear D. The CDR3 is 13 amino acids. V was clipped by 6 bases and J by 7 bases, with 18 bases between them. The germline CDR1 and CDR2 sequences are GTSNPN and SVGIG (reference sequence). CDR3 protein: CACDPGTSSGYTF. The CDR3 DNA reads as TGTGCCTGCGACCCGGGAACGAGCTCTGGCTACACCTTC.

V is TRBV27 and J is TRBJ1-4, with D perhaps TRBD1 (5 bases). The V gene's germline CDR1 is MNHEY and CDR2 SMNVEV (reference sequence). This CDR3 comprises 19 residues. The V end lost 5 bases, the J end lost 2 bases, and 24 bases lay between the germline ends. The CDR3 nucleotides read TGTGCCAGCAGTCCTAGGGGTGGCAGGACGCCCTTTACTAATGAAAAACTGTTTTTT. Its protein is CASSPRGGRTPFTNEKLFF.

This chain connects TRBV28 to TRBJ1-2; possible D gene TRBD1, 6 bases. Germline CDR1 MDHEN, CDR2 SYDVKM. The CDR3 contains 12 residues. Trimming pared 6 bases from V and 4 bases from J, leaving 9 bases between. The CDR3 DNA is TGTGCCAGCAGACCGACAGGCTATGGCTACACCTTC. Protein: CASRPTGYGYTF.